This record concerns one T cell receptor (beta chain) sequence. There are 14 residues in the CDR3. Germline CDR1 is KGHSH and CDR2 is LQKENI. From its re-call of the 5' RACE reads, TCRdb lists each CDR3 protein once, without DNA. Across 250,000 or so distinct CDR3 sequences, the top ten clones capture roughly 4.2% of the sample. The data belong to a study of T cells expressing NK-cell markers. The rearrangement uses TRBV18 and TRBJ2-5; the D call of TRBD2 rests on TCRdb alone, since no DNA is present to check it. The source of this sequence is a woman between 18 and 70 years old in good health. The sample comprised blood T cells: a sorted CD56 or NKG2C T cell subset, CD4+ or CD8+ T cells, or bulk PBMC T cells (not recorded which). CDR3 protein: CASSPGLVGETQYF.